The 5 T cell receptor beta chains listed next were all sequenced from one sample in a study of blood T cell repertoires in COVID-19. Assay used: immunoSEQ multiplex PCR; TCRdb lists only in-frame clones, some missing. The table has over 85,000 clones, roughly 80% seen once. Sequenced input: peripheral blood. The receptors stem from a man aged 55-75 years with active or convalescent COVID-19.

The chain is built from TRBV2 and TRBJ2-5, with 15 positions matching TRBD2. Germline V gene lookup returns CDR1 SNHLY and CDR2 FYNNEI. V dropped 6 bases and J dropped 4; count of bases not matched to a gene: 3. This CDR3 region has 15 residues. The CDR3 DNA reads as TGTGCCAGCAGCCCGGGACTAGCGGGAGGAGAGACCCAGTACTTC. Its translation is CASSPGLAGGETQYF.

V and J are TRBV4-1 and TRBJ1-5; a weak D match, TRBD1 (5 bases). V lost 3 bases to trimming and J lost 6 bases, with 12 bases between them. The CDR3 length is 14 residues. CDR1 is MGHRA and CDR2 is YSYEKL in the germline V gene. Written as DNA, the CDR3 is TGCGCCAGCAGCCAGGAGGGGAGGTTTCAGCCCCAGCATTTT. This gives the protein CASSQEGRFQPQHF.

This clone was seen only a few times. The V gene is TRBV27, the J gene TRBJ1-5, with unresolved D. The CDR3 runs to 13 residues. V lost 5 bases, J lost 2 bases, and 7 bases lay in between. Germline CDR1 MNHEY, CDR2 SMNVEV (reference sequence). In DNA form, the CDR3 reads TGTGCCAGCAGTGAGCAGGGCAATCAGCCCCAGCATTTT. Protein product: CASSEQGNQPQHF.

This clone was detected a few times. V and J are TRBV29-1 and TRBJ1-4; D is undetermined. From germline, CDR1 is SQVTM and CDR2 ANQGSEA. The CDR3 covers 13 residues. The V end was cut by 8 bases, the J end by 0 bases, with 10 bases between. This chain's CDR3 is CSPRTATNEKLFF. The CDR3 nucleotides read TGCAGCCCCCGAACAGCAACTAATGAAAAACTGTTTTTT.

V and J are TRBV3-1 (or the pseudogene TRBV3-2) and TRBJ1-2; D gene ambiguous. Germline CDR1 LGHDT, CDR2 YNNKEL (reference sequence). The CDR3 sequence is 13 residues long. V was clipped by 5 bases and J by 2 bases, with 9 bases between them. CDR3 loop: CASSYGGNYGYTF. The CDR3 nucleotides are TGTGCCAGCAGCTACGGAGGAAACTATGGCTACACCTTC.